This TCR beta chain comes out of a study of molecular identifiers for immune sequencing clone quantification. Study outcomes and limitations: Clones that had above 20 RNA copies took up over 98% of effector molecules but under 1% in naive cells.

As regards this clonotype: Its specificity is not known.

MiXCR, run by TCRdb on the PCR reads, gives a single entry per CDR3 protein. The data show over 300,000 distinct CDR3 sequences, with roughly 23% seen just once and around 0.76% held by the top ten. The CDR3 length is 12 residues. Germline V gene data show CDR1 as SGHKS and CDR2 as YYEKEE (reference sequence). Trimming removed 4 bases from V and 7 bases from J, with 8 bases in between. The receptor was isolated from a human donor in good health. Some libraries in this study had Jurkat cell RNA spiked in. Material for sequencing was naive CD8+ T cells from blood, with Jurkat cell RNA spiked in. Documented subset: FACS-sorted CD8+CD4-CCR7+CD45RA+ naive T cells. This sequence joins TRBV5-5 and TRBJ2-2, with D unclear. In DNA form, the CDR3 reads TGTGCCAGCAGCCGAACGGGCGGGGAGCTGTTTTTT. This translates into CASSRTGGELFF.